A selection of T cell receptor beta chains follows, all from one sample in a study of cytotoxic CD8 clonotypes in ibrutinib-treated CLL. The protocol was immunoSEQ multiplex PCR, while the TCRdb copy is restricted to in-frame clones and leaves out a portion. In the table there are more than 300,000 clones, more than 65% of which are singletons. This material consisted of PBMCs, taken before ibrutinib treatment. These receptors were obtained from a human donor with chronic lymphocytic leukemia. Each CDR3 is given with its conserved first and last residue.

length,V,J,CDR3
15,TRBV6-1,TRBJ2-1,CASSEQFGLVSEQFF
18,TRBV4-1,TRBJ1-2,CASSQDPPGTGLYYGYTF
18,TRBV27,TRBJ2-7,CASSLRTGGTSDSYEQYF
14,TRBV14,TRBJ2-7,CASSQVYGGGEQYF
17,TRBV1,TRBJ2-7,CTSSQDSGTSGKYEQYF
15,TRBV2,TRBJ2-3,CASSELAGATDTQYF
14,TRBV7-2,TRBJ2-5,CASRKLDFLETQYF
17,TRBV19,TRBJ1-2,CASSIMLDRGLLHGYTF
12,TRBV29-1,TRBJ2-3,CSGGLGADTQYF
15,TRBV5-1,TRBJ2-2,CASSGERGATGELFF
15,TRBV5-5,TRBJ1-1,CASSFSGTGKTEAFF
16,TRBV27,TRBJ2-1,CASRKLAGNRYNEQFF
14,TRBV19,TRBJ1-4,CASRRGQTNEKLFF
13,TRBV7-9,TRBJ1-2,CATNPGQGVGYTF
16,TRBV30,TRBJ1-5,CAWSVSPGPINQPQHF
15,TRBV2,TRBJ1-1,CASSERGSWNTEAFF
16,TRBV2,TRBJ2-1,CASSSPNSGAYNEQFF
15,TRBV30,TRBJ2-4,CAWSDELVTKNIQYF
14,TRBV2,TRBJ1-3,CASSNRDTGNTIYF
14,TRBV7-8,TRBJ1-5,CASSSRLGDQPQHF
13,TRBV10-3,TRBJ1-5,CAIGRDSNQPQHF
14,TRBV5-1,TRBJ2-3,CASSLLGVPDTQYF
12,TRBV5-1,TRBJ2-7,CASSPDIYEQYF
13,TRBV7-6,TRBJ2-7,CASSLESRFEQYF
15,TRBV29-1,TRBJ2-3,CSVSKGSSSTDTQYF
12,TRBV29-1,TRBJ1-2,CSVVSGNYGYTF
14,TRBV6-5,TRBJ1-5,CASSSRFLNQPQHF
15,TRBV6-6,TRBJ1-2,CASSYSSEWDYGYTF
14,TRBV11-2,TRBJ2-5,CASERLGFQETQYF
15,TRBV6-5,TRBJ2-7,CASRQTSGSRYEQYF
15,TRBV27,TRBJ2-3,CASSRGQGRTDTQYF
15,TRBV15,TRBJ1-5,CATSSHRGSNQPQHF
17,TRBV7-2,TRBJ1-3,CASRLTGGLSSGNTIYF
12,TRBV7-8,TRBJ2-7,CASSHPTYEQYF
16,TRBV7-9,TRBJ1-1,CASSLTLKDRAHEAFF
13,TRBV7-9,TRBJ2-5,CASSRTGLETQYF
15,TRBV7-8,TRBJ2-3,CASNPVWTNTDTQYF
14,TRBV5-6,TRBJ2-7,CASSSPRGSYEQYF
16,TRBV9,TRBJ2-1,CASSVGAGHTYNEQFF
17,TRBV27,.,CASSLIPPPLLGYEQYF
14,TRBV6-5,TRBJ1-5,CASSRGTGGQPQHF
18,TRBV5-4,TRBJ2-5,CASSIGTSGRVSGETQYF
15,TRBV29-1,TRBJ2-5,CSVEASRTSIETQYF
17,TRBV5-1,TRBJ2-7,CASSLGLGRGYSYEQYF
14,TRBV6-5,TRBJ1-4,CASSYRSTNEKLFF
16,TRBV6-6,TRBJ1-3,CASSYPPGSSGNTIYF
13,TRBV28,TRBJ1-4,CASSPGLNEKLFF
13,TRBV30,TRBJ2-7,CAWSGGFYYEQYF
17,TRBV7-9,TRBJ1-3,CASSFGPGTYSGNTIYF
16,TRBV5-1,TRBJ1-1,CASSFSGTGMNTEAFF